A single sample gave rise to the 6 T cell receptor beta chains below, sequenced in a study of shared clonotypes between healthy human individuals. Positive CCR7 selection of CD45RO-negative cells yielded the naive CD8 cells, and terminally differentiated effector memory CD45RA+ cells were excluded. Repertoires were generated with immunoSEQ multiplex PCR, while TCRdb's copy carries only in-frame clones and drops some. This table holds 630,000 or so clones, roughly 98% found once. Specimen: naive CD8+ T cells sorted from blood. These receptors all come from a young man in good health.

The chain is built from TRBV6-5 and TRBJ2-7; tentatively, D is TRBD1 (6 bases). Trimming took 8 bases from V and 4 from J, leaving 18 bases between them. The CDR3 length is 14 residues. Germline V gene data show CDR1 as MNHEY and CDR2 as SVGAGI. The CDR3 here is CASGNGQGNYEQYF. CDR3 in DNA: TGTGCCAGCGGCAACGGGCAGGGGAATTACGAGCAGTACTTC.

The gene calls are TRBV4-1 and TRBJ1-3; no definite D call. Per germline, CDR1 MGHRA and CDR2 YSYEKL. With 0 bases removed from V and 4 bases from J, the gap between germline ends came to 16 bases. CDR3 length equals 17 residues. In nucleotides, the CDR3 is TGCGCCAGCAGCCAAGATCTAGGCTCGGGCCTCGGAAACACCATATATTTT. It codes for CASSQDLGSGLGNTIYF.

This clone was detected once. The CDR3 coding sequence is TGTGCCAGCAGTATTACAGGGTTTTCAGGAGGCAATGAGCAGTTCTTC. Its translation is CASSITGFSGGNEQFF. The J gene is TRBJ2-1, the V gene TRBV9; TRBD1 is a possible D gene (6 bases). V lost 5 bases and J lost 6, with 21 bases in between. Germline CDR1 SGDLS, CDR2 YYNGEE. The CDR3 has 16 residues. The full variable domain, in which reference TRBV9 and TRBJ2-1 provide the parts outside the CDR3, is DSGVTQTPKHLITATGQRVTLRCSPRSGDLSVYWYQQSLDQGLQFLIQYYNGEERAKGNILERFSAQQFPDLHSELNLSSLELGDSALYFCASSITGFSGGNEQFFGPGTRLTVL.

The chain combines TRBV7-6 with TRBJ2-2; TRBD2 matches at 10 bases. The CDR3 loop spans 15 amino acids. Unmatched junction bases numbered 5, after V lost 6 bases and J lost 4 bases. The germline gives CDR1 SGHVS, CDR2 FNYEAQ. This CDR3 reads CASSSSGSPTGELFF. CDR3 coding DNA: TGTGCCAGCAGTTCTAGCGGGAGTCCCACCGGGGAGCTGTTTTTT. Full variable domain (outside the CDR3, taken from reference TRBV7-6 and TRBJ2-2): GAGVSQSPRYKVTKRGQDVALRCDPISGHVSLYWYRQALGQGPEFLTYFNYEAQQDKSGLPNDRFSAERPEGSISTLTIQRTEQRDSAMYRCASSSSGSPTGELFFGEGSRLTVL.

This clone was counted a single time. The rearrangement links TRBV7-9 to TRBJ2-5, with D tentatively TRBD1 (6 bases). Germline V CDR1 and CDR2: SEHNR, FQNEAQ (reference sequence). This CDR3 comprises 14 residues. V lost 3 bases to trimming and J lost 1 base, with 9 bases between them. The CDR3 region has the DNA TGTGCCAGCAGCTTCCCGGACAGCCAAGAGACCCAGTACTTC. It specifies CASSFPDSQETQYF.

The V and J genes are TRBV6-5 and TRBJ2-2; D gene ambiguous. The germline gives CDR1 MNHEY, CDR2 SVGAGI. V shed 2 bases and J shed 0 bases, with 7 bases lying between them. CDR3 length: 15 residues. In DNA form, the CDR3 reads TGTGCCAGCAGTTACACGGCCGCGAACACCGGGGAGCTGTTTTTT. Its protein is CASSYTAANTGELFF.